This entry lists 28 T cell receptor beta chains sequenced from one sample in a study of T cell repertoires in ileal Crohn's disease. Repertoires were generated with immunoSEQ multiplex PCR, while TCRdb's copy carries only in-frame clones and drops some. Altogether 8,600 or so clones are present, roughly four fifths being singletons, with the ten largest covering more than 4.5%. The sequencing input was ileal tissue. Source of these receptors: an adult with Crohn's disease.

The CDR3 here is CASSSLAVTSTDTQYF. CDR3 bases: TGTGCCAGCAGTTCACTAGCGGTGACGAGCACAGATACGCAGTATTTT. The chain carries TRBV6-6 and TRBJ2-3; TRBD2 aligns across 8 bases. V trimming: 4 bases; J trimming: 0 bases; junction bases outside the gene matches: 6. The CDR3 loop spans 16 amino acids. Per germline, CDR1 MNHNY and CDR2 SVGAGI (reference sequence).

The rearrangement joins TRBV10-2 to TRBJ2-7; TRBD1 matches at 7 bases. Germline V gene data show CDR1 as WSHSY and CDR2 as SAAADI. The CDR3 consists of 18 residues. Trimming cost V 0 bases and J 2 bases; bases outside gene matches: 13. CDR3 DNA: TGCGCCAGCAGTGAGTCTACAGGGGTATGGTTTACTACCTACGAGCAGTACTTC. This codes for CASSESTGVWFTTYEQYF.

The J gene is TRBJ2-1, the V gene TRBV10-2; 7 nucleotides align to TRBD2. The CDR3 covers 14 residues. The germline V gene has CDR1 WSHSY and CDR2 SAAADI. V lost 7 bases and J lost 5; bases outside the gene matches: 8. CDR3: CASIASGTHNEQFF. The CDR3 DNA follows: TGCGCCAGCATCGCAAGCGGGACTCACAATGAGCAGTTCTTC.

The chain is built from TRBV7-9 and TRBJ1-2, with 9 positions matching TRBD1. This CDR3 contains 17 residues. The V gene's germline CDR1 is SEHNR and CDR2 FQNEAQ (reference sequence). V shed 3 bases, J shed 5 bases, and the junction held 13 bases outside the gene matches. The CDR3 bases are TGTGCCAGCAGCTTCCAAACCGGGACAGGGTATGGATATGGCTACACCTTC. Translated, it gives CASSFQTGTGYGYGYTF. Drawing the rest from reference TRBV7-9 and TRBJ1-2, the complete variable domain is DTGVSQNPRHKITKRGQNVTFRCDPISEHNRLYWYRQTLGQGPEFLTYFQNEAQLEKSRLLSDRFSAERPKGSFSTLEIQRTEQGDSAMYLCASSFQTGTGYGYGYTFGSGTRLTVV.

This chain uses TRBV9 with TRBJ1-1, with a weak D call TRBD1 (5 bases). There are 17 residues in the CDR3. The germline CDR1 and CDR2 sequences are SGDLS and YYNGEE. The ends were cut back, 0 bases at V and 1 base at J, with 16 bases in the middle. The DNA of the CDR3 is TGTGCCAGCAGCGTAGGGCGGGGGAAAGCACGGAACACTGAAGCTTTCTTT. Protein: CASSVGRGKARNTEAFF.

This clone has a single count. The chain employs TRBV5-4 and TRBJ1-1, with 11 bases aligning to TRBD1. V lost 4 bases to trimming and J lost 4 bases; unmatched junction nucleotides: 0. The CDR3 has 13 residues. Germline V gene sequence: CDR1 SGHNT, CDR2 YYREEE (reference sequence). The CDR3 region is CASSGTGGTEAFF. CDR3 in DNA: TGTGCCAGCAGCGGGACAGGGGGCACTGAAGCTTTCTTT.

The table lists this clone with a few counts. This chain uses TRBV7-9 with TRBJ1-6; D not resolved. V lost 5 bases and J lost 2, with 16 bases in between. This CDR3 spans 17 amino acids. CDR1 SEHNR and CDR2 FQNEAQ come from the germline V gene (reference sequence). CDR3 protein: CASSPPRGSAYNSPLHF. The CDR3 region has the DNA TGTGCCAGCAGCCCCCCCCGGGGTAGCGCCTATAATTCACCCCTCCACTTT.

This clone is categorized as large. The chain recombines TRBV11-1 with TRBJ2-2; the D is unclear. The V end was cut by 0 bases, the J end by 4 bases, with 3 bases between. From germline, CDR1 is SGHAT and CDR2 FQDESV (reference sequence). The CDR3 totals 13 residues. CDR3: CASSLARTGELFF. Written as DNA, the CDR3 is TGTGCCAGCAGCTTAGCTCGCACCGGGGAGCTGTTTTTT.

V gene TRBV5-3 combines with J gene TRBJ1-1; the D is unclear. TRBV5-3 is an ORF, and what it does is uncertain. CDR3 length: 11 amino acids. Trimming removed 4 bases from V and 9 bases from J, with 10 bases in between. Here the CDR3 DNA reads TGTGCCAGAAGCATGGCGGGGAAAGCTTTCTTT. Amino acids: CARSMAGKAFF.

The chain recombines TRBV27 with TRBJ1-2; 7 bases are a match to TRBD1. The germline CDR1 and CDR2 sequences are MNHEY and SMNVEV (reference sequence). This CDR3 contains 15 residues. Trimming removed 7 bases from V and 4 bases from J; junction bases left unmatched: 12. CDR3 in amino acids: CASKRDSLEVYGYTF. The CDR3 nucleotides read TGTGCCAGCAAGAGGGACAGTCTAGAAGTCTATGGCTACACCTTC.

The CDR3 protein is CASSVYEQYF. CDR3 in DNA: TGTGCCAGCAGTGTATACGAGCAGTACTTC. The V call is TRBV2, the J call TRBJ2-7; D call uncertain. Germline lookup yields CDR1 SNHLY and CDR2 FYNNEI. V was pared by 4 bases and J by 4 bases, with 2 bases between. The CDR3 runs to 10 residues.

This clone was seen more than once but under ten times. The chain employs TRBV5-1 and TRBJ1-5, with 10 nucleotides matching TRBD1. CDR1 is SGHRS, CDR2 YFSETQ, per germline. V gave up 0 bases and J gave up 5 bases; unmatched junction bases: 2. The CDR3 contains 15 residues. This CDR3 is CASSLAGTGDQPQHF. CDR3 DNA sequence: TGCGCCAGCAGCTTGGCCGGGACAGGGGATCAGCCCCAGCATTTT.

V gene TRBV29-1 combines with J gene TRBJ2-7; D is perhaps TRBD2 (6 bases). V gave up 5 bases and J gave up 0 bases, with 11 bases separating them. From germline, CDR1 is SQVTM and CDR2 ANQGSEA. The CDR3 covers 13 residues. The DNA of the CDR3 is TGCAGCGTTACCTGGGACTTCTCCTACGAGCAGTACTTC. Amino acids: CSVTWDFSYEQYF.

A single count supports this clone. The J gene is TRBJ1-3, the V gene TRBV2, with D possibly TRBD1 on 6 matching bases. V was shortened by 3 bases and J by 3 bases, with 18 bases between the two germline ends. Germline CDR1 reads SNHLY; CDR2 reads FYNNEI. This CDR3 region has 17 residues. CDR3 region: CASSDDLEHRVGNTIYF. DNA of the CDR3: TGTGCCAGCAGTGATGACCTAGAGCACAGGGTTGGAAACACCATATATTTT.

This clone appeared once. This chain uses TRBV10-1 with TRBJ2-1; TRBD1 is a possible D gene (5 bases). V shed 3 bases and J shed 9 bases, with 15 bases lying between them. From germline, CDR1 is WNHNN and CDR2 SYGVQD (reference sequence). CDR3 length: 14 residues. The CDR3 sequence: CASSEGHSFTEQFF. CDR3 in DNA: TGCGCCAGCAGTGAAGGACATTCTTTCACTGAGCAGTTCTTC.

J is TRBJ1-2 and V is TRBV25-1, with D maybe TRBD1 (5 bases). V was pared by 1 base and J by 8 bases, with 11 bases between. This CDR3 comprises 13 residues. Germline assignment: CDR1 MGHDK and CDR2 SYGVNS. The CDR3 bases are TGTGCCAGCAGTGAATGGGGGGAGAAGGGCTACACCTTC. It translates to CASSEWGEKGYTF.

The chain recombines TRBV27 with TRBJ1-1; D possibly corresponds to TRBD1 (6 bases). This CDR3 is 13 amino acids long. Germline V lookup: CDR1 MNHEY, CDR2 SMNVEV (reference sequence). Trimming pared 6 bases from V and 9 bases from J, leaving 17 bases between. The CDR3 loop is CASRGGGLIKAFF. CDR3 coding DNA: TGTGCCAGCAGAGGGGGGGGGCTAATAAAAGCTTTCTTT.

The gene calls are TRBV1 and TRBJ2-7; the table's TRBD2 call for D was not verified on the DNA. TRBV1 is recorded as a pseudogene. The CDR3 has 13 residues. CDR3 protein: CTSSETSGGRQYF. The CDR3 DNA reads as TGCACCAGCAGCGAGACTAGCGGGGGTAGGCAGTACTTC.

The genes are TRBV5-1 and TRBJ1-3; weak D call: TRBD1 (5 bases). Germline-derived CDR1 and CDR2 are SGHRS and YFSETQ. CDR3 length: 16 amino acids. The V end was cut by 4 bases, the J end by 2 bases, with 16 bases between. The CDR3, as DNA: TGCGCCAGCAGCATAACCTCCGGGACTGCTGGAAACACCATATATTTT. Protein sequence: CASSITSGTAGNTIYF. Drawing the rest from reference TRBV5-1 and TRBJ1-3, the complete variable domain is KAGVTQTPRYLIKTRGQQVTLSCSPISGHRSVSWYQQTPGQGLQFLFEYFSETQRNKGNFPGRFSGRQFSNSRSEMNVSTLELGDSALYLCASSITSGTAGNTIYFGEGSWLTVV.

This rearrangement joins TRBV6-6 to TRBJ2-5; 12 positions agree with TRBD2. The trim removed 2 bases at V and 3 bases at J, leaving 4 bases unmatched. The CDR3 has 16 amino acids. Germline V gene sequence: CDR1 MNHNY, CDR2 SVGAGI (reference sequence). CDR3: CASSYQLAGGEETQYF. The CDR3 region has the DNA TGTGCCAGCAGTTACCAACTAGCGGGAGGCGAAGAGACCCAGTACTTC.

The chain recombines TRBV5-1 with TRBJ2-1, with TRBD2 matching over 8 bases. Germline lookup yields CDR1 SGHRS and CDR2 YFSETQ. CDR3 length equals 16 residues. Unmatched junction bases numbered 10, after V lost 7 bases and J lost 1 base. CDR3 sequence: CASFRGGFESYNEQFF. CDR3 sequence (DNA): TGCGCCAGCTTCCGGGGGGGGTTTGAGTCCTACAATGAGCAGTTCTTC.

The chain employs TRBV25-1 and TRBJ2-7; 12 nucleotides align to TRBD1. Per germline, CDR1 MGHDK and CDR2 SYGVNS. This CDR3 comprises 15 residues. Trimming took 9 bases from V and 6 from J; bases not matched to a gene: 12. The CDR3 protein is CASHTGTGGLGEQYF. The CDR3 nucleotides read TGTGCCAGTCACACCGGGACAGGGGGCCTGGGCGAGCAGTACTTC.

The CDR3 DNA is TGCGCCAGCAGCCGGGTAGCCGACAATGAGCAGTTCTTC. Protein: CASSRVADNEQFF. The chain uses TRBV4-1 and TRBJ2-1; D is unresolved. The CDR3 is made up of 13 amino acids. Germline assignment: CDR1 MGHRA and CDR2 YSYEKL. V gave up 4 bases and J gave up 5 bases, with 9 bases separating them.

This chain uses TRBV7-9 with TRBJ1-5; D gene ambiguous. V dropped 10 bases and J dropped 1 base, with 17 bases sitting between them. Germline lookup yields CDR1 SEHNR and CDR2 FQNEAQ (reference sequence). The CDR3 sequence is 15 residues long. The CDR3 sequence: CATSTLGSSNQPQHF. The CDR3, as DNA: TGTGCCACGAGCACCCTCGGGTCGAGCAATCAGCCCCAGCATTTT.

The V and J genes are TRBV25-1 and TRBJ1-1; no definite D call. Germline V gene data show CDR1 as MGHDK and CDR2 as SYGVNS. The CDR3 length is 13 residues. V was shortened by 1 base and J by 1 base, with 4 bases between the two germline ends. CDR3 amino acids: CASSEFQNTEAFF. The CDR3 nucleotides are TGTGCCAGCAGTGAATTCCAGAACACTGAAGCTTTCTTT.

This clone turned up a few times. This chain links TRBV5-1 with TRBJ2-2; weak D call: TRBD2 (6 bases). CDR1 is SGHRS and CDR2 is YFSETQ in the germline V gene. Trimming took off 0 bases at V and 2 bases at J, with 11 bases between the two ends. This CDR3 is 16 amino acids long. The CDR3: CASSLVRGFNTGELFF. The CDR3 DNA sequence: TGCGCCAGCAGCTTGGTGCGGGGTTTTAACACCGGGGAGCTGTTTTTT.

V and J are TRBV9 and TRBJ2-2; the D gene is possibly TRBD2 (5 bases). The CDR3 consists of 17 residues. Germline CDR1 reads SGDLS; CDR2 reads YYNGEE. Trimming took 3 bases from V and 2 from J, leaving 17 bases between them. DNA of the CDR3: TGTGCCAGCAGCGGGGGATTAGATCGGGGTAACACCGGGGAGCTGTTTTTT. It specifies CASSGGLDRGNTGELFF.

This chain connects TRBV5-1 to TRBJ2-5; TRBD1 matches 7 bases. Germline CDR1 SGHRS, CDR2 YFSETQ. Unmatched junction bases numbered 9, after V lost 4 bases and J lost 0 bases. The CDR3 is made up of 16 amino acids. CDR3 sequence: CASSPGTVQYQETQYF. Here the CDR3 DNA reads TGCGCCAGCAGCCCGGGGACAGTCCAGTACCAAGAGACCCAGTACTTC.